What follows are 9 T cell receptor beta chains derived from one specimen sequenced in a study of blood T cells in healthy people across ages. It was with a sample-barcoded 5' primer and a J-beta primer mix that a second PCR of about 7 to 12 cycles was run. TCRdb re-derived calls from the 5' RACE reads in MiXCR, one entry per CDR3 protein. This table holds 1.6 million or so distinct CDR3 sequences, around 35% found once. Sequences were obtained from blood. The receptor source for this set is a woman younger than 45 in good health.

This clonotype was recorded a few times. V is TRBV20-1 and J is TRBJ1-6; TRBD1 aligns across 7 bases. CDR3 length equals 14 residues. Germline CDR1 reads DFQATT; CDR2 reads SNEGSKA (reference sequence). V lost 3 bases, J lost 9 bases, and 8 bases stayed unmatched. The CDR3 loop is CSARWSGGASPLHF. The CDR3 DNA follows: TGCAGTGCTAGGTGGTCAGGGGGTGCTTCACCCCTCCACTTT.

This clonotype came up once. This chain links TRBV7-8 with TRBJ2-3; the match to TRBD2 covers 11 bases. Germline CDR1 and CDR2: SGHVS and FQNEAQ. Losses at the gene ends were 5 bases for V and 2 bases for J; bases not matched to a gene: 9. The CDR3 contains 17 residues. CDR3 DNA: TGTGCCAGCAGCCCCATTAGACTAGCGGGAAACACAGATACGCAGTATTTT. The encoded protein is CASSPIRLAGNTDTQYF.

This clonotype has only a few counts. The CDR3 region is CASSFLAGPQETQYF. Here the CDR3 DNA reads TGTGCCAGCAGCTTCCTAGCGGGCCCACAAGAGACCCAGTACTTC. The V gene is TRBV11-2, the J gene TRBJ2-5, with 8 nucleotides matching TRBD2. Germline V gene data show CDR1 as SGHAT and CDR2 as FQNNGV. This CDR3 is built from 15 residues. V was pared by 3 bases and J by 2 bases, with 5 bases of the junction left unmatched.

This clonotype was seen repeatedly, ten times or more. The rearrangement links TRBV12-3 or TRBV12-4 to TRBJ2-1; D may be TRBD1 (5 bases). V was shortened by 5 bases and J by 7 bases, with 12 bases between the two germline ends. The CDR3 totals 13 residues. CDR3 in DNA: TGTGCCAGCAGTCTTAACAGGTGGAATGAGCAGTTCTTC. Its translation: CASSLNRWNEQFF.

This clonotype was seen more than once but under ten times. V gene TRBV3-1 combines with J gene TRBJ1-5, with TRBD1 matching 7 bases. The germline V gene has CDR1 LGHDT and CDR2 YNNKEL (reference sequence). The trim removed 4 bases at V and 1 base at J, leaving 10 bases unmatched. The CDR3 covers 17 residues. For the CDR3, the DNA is TGTGCCAGCAGCCGGGGACAGTTAACGATGAGCAATCAGCCCCAGCATTTT. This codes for CASSRGQLTMSNQPQHF.

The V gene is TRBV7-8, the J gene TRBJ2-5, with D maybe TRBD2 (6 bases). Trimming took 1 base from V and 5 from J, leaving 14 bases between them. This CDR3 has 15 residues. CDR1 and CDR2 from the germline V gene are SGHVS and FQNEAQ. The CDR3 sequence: CASSLDGGMGETQYF. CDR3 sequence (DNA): TGTGCCAGCAGCTTAGACGGCGGGATGGGGGAGACCCAGTACTTC.

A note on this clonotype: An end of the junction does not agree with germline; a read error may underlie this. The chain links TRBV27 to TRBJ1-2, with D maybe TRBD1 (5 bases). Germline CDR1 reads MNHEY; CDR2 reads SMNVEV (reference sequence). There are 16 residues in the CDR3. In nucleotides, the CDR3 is TGTGTCAGCAGTACCCAGAACTCAGGGTTTGGGGATGGCTACACCTTC. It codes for CVSSTQNSGFGDGYTF.

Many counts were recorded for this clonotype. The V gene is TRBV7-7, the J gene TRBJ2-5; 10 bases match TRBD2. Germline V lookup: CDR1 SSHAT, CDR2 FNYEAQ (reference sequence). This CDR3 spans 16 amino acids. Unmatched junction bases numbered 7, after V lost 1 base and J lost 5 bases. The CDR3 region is CASSLGAGGPIETQYF. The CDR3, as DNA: TGTGCCAGCAGCTTAGGAGCGGGGGGGCCGATCGAGACCCAGTACTTC.

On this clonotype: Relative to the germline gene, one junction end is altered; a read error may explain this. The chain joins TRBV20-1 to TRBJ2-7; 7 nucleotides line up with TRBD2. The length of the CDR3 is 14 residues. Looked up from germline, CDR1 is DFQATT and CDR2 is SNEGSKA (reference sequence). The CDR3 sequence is CSTSTARGNYEQYF. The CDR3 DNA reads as TGCAGTACTAGTACGGCGCGGGGGAACTACGAGCAGTACTTC.